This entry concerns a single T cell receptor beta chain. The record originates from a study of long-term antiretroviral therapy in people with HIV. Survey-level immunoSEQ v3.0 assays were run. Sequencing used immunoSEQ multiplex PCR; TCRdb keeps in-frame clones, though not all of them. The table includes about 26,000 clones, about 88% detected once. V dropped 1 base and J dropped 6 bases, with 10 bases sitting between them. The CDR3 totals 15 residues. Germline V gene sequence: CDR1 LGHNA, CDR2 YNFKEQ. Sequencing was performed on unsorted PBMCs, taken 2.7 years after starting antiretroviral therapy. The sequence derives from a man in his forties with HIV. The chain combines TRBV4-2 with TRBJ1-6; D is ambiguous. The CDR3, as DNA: TGTGCCAGCAGCCAAGTCGTAGTGGCTAATTCACCCCTCCACTTT. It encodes CASSQVVVANSPLHF.